A single sample gave rise to the 7 T cell receptor beta chains below, sequenced in a study of T cell repertoires in cytomegalovirus infection. TCRdb analysed the reads with MiXCR anew, one entry per CDR3 protein. The repertoire holds just under 550,000 distinct CDR3 sequences, with less than 30% as singletons. Material for sequencing was PBMCs. All receptors come from a human donor in good health (CMV status not recorded). Some clones in this sample may be carry-over from other donors' samples.

V and J are TRBV5-6 and TRBJ2-5, with 7 positions matching TRBD1. The germline V gene has CDR1 SGHDT and CDR2 YYEEEE. Unmatched junction bases numbered 11, after V lost 3 bases and J lost 6 bases. There are 15 residues in the CDR3. CDR3 coding DNA: TGTGCCAGCAGCTCGACAGGGTACCATGGAAAGACCCAGTACTTC. It codes for CASSSTGYHGKTQYF.

This rearrangement joins TRBV12-3 or TRBV12-4 to TRBJ2-7, with a weak D call TRBD1 (7 bases). V lost 8 bases and J lost 0, with 14 bases in between. CDR3 length: 14 amino acids. As DNA, the CDR3 is TGTGCCAGCGGTGCGGGACAGAGCTCCTACGAGCAGTACTTC. Residues: CASGAGQSSYEQYF.

This chain uses TRBV5-1 with TRBJ2-7, with D possibly being TRBD1 or TRBD2 (5 bases each). The CDR3 runs 18 residues. Looked up from germline, CDR1 is SGHRS and CDR2 is YFSETQ. V was trimmed by 3 bases and J by 0 bases, leaving 22 bases between them. In DNA form, the CDR3 reads TGCGCCAGCAGCTCACCAACGAGGGGCCCCGGAAACTCCTACGAGCAGTACTTC. Amino acids: CASSSPTRGPGNSYEQYF.

There are many counts of this clonotype. CDR3 sequence reads: CASRFMGGTEAFF. The CDR3 nucleotides are TGTGCCAGCAGATTTATGGGGGGCACTGAAGCTTTCTTT. The V and J genes are TRBV7-2 and TRBJ1-1; perhaps TRBD1 as D (5 bases). CDR1 is SGHTA, CDR2 FQGNSA, per germline. Trimming pared 6 bases from V and 4 bases from J, leaving 12 bases between. The CDR3 consists of 13 residues.

This clonotype was counted a few times. The chain recombines TRBV20-1 with TRBJ1-6; TRBD1 agrees at 9 bases. Germline trimming cut 7 bases from V and 9 bases from J; bases unmatched to any gene: 7. The CDR3 is 13 residues long. The germline V gene has CDR1 DFQATT and CDR2 SNEGSKA (reference sequence). This CDR3 is CSVPGQGFSPLHF. CDR3 DNA: TGCAGTGTCCCGGGACAGGGTTTTTCACCCCTCCACTTT.

The genes are TRBV28 and TRBJ2-1, with 8 positions matching TRBD2. V gave up 7 bases and J gave up 2 bases; unmatched junction bases: 10. This CDR3 spans 16 amino acids. CDR1 is MDHEN, CDR2 SYDVKM, per germline. The CDR3 spells CASIGGEAGAYNEQFF. CDR3 bases: TGTGCCAGCATTGGAGGAGAAGCGGGAGCCTACAATGAGCAGTTCTTC. The complete variable domain, with remaining parts taken from reference TRBV28 and TRBJ2-1, reads DVKVTQSSRYLVKRTGEKVFLECVQDMDHENMFWYRQDPGLGLRLIYFSYDVKMKEKGDIPEGYSVSREKKERFSLILESASTNQTSMYLCASIGGEAGAYNEQFFGPGTRLTVL.

The V and J genes are TRBV24-1 and TRBJ2-5; 10 bases match TRBD1. This CDR3 region has 16 residues. Per the germline V gene, CDR1 is KGHDR and CDR2 is SFDVKD. V lost 4 bases and J lost 3; bases outside the gene matches: 7. As DNA, the CDR3 is TGTGCCACCAGTGACCCCGGGACAGGGGTTGAAGAGACCCAGTACTTC. Protein product: CATSDPGTGVEETQYF.